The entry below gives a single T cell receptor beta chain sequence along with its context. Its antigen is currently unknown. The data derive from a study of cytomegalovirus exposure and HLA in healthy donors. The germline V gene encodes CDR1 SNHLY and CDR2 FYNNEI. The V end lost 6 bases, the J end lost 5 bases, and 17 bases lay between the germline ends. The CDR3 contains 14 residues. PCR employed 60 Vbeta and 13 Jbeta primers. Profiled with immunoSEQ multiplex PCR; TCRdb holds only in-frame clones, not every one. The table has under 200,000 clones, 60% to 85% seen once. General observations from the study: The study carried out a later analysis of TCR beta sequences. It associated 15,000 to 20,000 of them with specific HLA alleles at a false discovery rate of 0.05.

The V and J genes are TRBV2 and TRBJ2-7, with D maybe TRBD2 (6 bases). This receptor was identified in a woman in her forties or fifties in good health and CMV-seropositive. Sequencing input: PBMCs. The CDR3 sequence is CASRDRGSGHEQYF. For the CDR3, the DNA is TGTGCCAGCAGGGATCGGGGGTCCGGGCACGAGCAGTACTTC.